Presented here are 10 T cell receptor beta chains from one specimen sequenced in a study of blood T cell repertoires in COVID-19. Only in-frame clones appear in the TCRdb table, and some are missing; sequencing was by immunoSEQ multiplex PCR. The sample includes almost 55,000 clones, 80% to 90% seen only once; the top ten take 3.5%. Sequenced sample: peripheral blood. Receptors originate from a human donor in a cohort sampled during active COVID-19.

This chain joins TRBV5-1 and TRBJ2-1, with 16 bases aligning to TRBD2. With V trimmed by 4 bases and J by 8 bases, 6 bases remained unmatched. This CDR3 has 16 residues. CDR1 and CDR2 (germline): SGHRS, YFSETQ. The CDR3 DNA sequence: TGCGCCAGCAGCCCGGGACTAGCGGGAGGGCCCGATGAGCAGTTCTTC. Translating gives CASSPGLAGGPDEQFF. The full variable domain, rest sourced from reference TRBV5-1 and TRBJ2-1, is KAGVTQTPRYLIKTRGQQVTLSCSPISGHRSVSWYQQTPGQGLQFLFEYFSETQRNKGNFPGRFSGRQFSNSRSEMNVSTLELGDSALYLCASSPGLAGGPDEQFFGPGTRLTVL.

The CDR3 is CASIRGGELRYGYTF. CDR3 sequence (DNA): TGTGCCAGCATTCGGGGGGGTGAGTTGCGGTATGGCTACACCTTC. V is TRBV13 and J is TRBJ1-2, with TRBD1 as a possible D gene (5 bases). Deletions cut 7 bases from V and 5 bases from J, with 20 bases between. The CDR3 covers 15 residues. Germline lookup yields CDR1 PRHDT and CDR2 FYEKMQ (reference sequence). The whole variable domain, filled in from reference TRBV13 and TRBJ1-2, reads AAGVIQSPRHLIKEKRETATLKCYPIPRHDTVYWYQQGPGQDPQFLISFYEKMQSDKGSIPDRFSAQQFSDYHSELNMSSLELGDSALYFCASIRGGELRYGYTFGSGTRLTVV.

CDR3 sequence reads: CASTGLAGGPGTGELFF. CDR3 DNA sequence: TGTGCCAGCACCGGACTAGCGGGAGGGCCGGGCACCGGGGAGCTGTTTTTT. This rearrangement joins TRBV2 to TRBJ2-2; 15 bases are shared with TRBD2. Unmatched junction bases numbered 7, after V lost 7 bases and J lost 4 bases. The CDR3 covers 17 residues. Per the germline V gene, CDR1 is SNHLY and CDR2 is FYNNEI.

The chain recombines TRBV11-2 with TRBJ2-3; D gene ambiguous. This CDR3 is built from 11 residues. The germline V gene has CDR1 SGHAT and CDR2 FQNNGV. Trimming pared 2 bases from V and 6 bases from J, leaving 3 bases between. The CDR3 coding sequence is TGTGCCAGCAGCTTATCGGATACGCAGTATTTT. Its protein product is CASSLSDTQYF.

Only one count was recorded for this clone. The chain carries TRBV5-1 and TRBJ2-7, with a possible D match to TRBD2 (6 bases). Germline V gives CDR1 SGHRS, CDR2 YFSETQ. V was clipped by 4 bases and J by 4 bases, with 9 bases between them. The CDR3 covers 12 residues. The CDR3 protein is CASSQGGYEQYF. CDR3 DNA sequence: TGCGCCAGCAGCCAGGGAGGTTACGAGCAGTACTTC. The variable domain in full, completed from reference TRBV5-1 and TRBJ2-7, reads KAGVTQTPRYLIKTRGQQVTLSCSPISGHRSVSWYQQTPGQGLQFLFEYFSETQRNKGNFPGRFSGRQFSNSRSEMNVSTLELGDSALYLCASSQGGYEQYFGPGTRLTVT.

The rearrangement links TRBV19 to TRBJ2-1; 9 bases fit TRBD1. Germline V gene lookup returns CDR1 LNHDA and CDR2 SQIVND (reference sequence). Trimming cost V 4 bases and J 2 bases; bases outside gene matches: 3. This CDR3 comprises 15 residues. The CDR3 coding sequence is TGTGCCAGTAGTACCGGGACAGGGACCTACAATGAGCAGTTCTTC. This translates into CASSTGTGTYNEQFF.

The chain employs TRBV18 and TRBJ2-1; 9 nucleotides line up with TRBD1. V dropped 6 bases and J dropped 8; count of bases not matched to a gene: 5. CDR1 is KGHSH, CDR2 LQKENI, per germline. This CDR3 is built from 13 residues. CDR3 sequence: CASSPRTGDEQFF. The CDR3 region has the DNA TGTGCCAGCTCGCCCAGGACAGGGGATGAGCAGTTCTTC.

The chain combines TRBV11-3 with TRBJ2-5, with TRBD1 matching over 8 bases. J gave up 1 base and V 5 bases, and 9 bases lay outside the gene matches. The germline V gene encodes CDR1 SGHNT and CDR2 YENEEA. This CDR3 is built from 16 residues. Here the CDR3 DNA reads TGTGCCAGCAGCAAACGACAGGGGCTGGTCCAAGAGACCCAGTACTTC. Translated: CASSKRQGLVQETQYF.

The gene calls are TRBV5-5 and TRBJ1-2; D might be TRBD1 (6 bases). Trimming cost V 4 bases and J 8 bases, with 21 bases left between them. The germline CDR1 and CDR2 sequences are SGHKS and YYEKEE (reference sequence). The CDR3 has 15 amino acids. This chain's CDR3 is CASSTGQLARMGYTF. The CDR3 nucleotides are TGTGCCAGCAGCACCGGACAGTTGGCCCGCATGGGCTACACCTTC.

The chain links TRBV19 to TRBJ1-2; the D is unclear. The CDR3 is 13 amino acids. Germline V gives CDR1 LNHDA, CDR2 SQIVND (reference sequence). Trimming took off 7 bases at V and 4 bases at J, with 13 bases between the two ends. CDR3 nucleotides: TGTGCCAGTACTGCCAGCCCTAGCTATGGCTACACCTTC. Its protein product is CASTASPSYGYTF.